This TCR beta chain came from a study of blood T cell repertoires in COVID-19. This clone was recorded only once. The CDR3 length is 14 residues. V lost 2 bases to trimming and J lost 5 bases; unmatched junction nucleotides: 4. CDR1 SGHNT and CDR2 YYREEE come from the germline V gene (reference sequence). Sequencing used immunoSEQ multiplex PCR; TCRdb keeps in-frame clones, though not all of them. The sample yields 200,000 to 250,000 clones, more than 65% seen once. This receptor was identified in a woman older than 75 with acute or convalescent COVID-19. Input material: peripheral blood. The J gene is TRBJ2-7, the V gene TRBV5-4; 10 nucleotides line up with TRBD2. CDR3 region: CASSFSGGFNEQYF. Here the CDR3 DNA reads TGTGCCAGCAGCTTTAGCGGGGGGTTTAACGAGCAGTACTTC.